Listed below are T cell receptor beta chains from one sample, sequenced in a study of post-analysis software for immune sequencing data. A single record per CDR3 protein comes from TCRdb applying MiXCR to the PCR reads. The sample holds approximately 770,000 distinct CDR3 sequences, more than 45% seen once. The sequenced material came from blood. The receptor source for this set is a girl aged 10 to 17 with multiple sclerosis. Both conserved end residues are part of each CDR3. The order of the fields is D gene, clone size, J gene, V gene, CDR3 DNA, CDR3 protein. D genes are given only for firm matches. Clone size is shown for a subset of rows, as once, few, many or a class of expanded clone.

TRBD2 . TRBJ2-1 TRBV20-1 TGCAGCGGCACTAGCGGGAGCTCCTACAATGAGCAGTTCTTC CSGTSGSSYNEQFF
. . TRBJ2-5 TRBV7-6 TGTGCCAGCAGCCCGATTTTCCGGGACCAAGAGACCCAGTACTTC CASSPIFRDQETQYF
. . TRBJ2-7 TRBV4-1 TGCGCCAGCAGCCAGGAGCCTGATGGGTCCTACGAGCAGTACTTC CASSQEPDGSYEQYF
. . TRBJ1-2 TRBV7-2 TGTGCCAGCAGCTTCCCGGATCCTAACTATGGCTACACCTTC CASSFPDPNYGYTF
. . TRBJ2-3 TRBV7-9 TGTGCCAGCAGTCCTGGTGGCGGGCCTGTCACAGATACGCAGTATTTT CASSPGGGPVTDTQYF
TRBD1 few TRBJ1-5 TRBV20-1 TGCAGTGCTAGCCGAGGACAGGCGAGCAATCAGCCCCAGCATTTT CSASRGQASNQPQHF
. . TRBJ2-3 TRBV7-9 TGTGCCAGCGGCGACAATACTAGGAGGGCTACGCAGTATTTT CASGDNTRRATQYF
. . TRBJ1-2 TRBV7-9 TGTGCCAGCAGCTTAGTTAACTTTAACTATGGCTACACCTTC CASSLVNFNYGYTF
. . TRBJ1-4 TRBV21-1 TGTGCCAGCAGCGGCCGGGACAGTGCCCCGGGAACTAATGAAAAACTGTTTTTT CASSGRDSAPGTNEKLFF
TRBD2 . TRBJ2-3 TRBV24-1 TGTGCCACCAGTGATTTGCAGGGGCGGGCTAGCGGGAGTTTGGATACGCAGTATTTT CATSDLQGRASGSLDTQYF
. . TRBJ2-3 TRBV28 TGTGCCAGCAGTAACGAGGATTATAGCACAGATACGCAGTATTTT CASSNEDYSTDTQYF
TRBD2 . TRBJ2-1 TRBV6-5 TGTGCCAGCAGTTTCCCCGGACTAGCGGGCAATGAGCAGTTCTTC CASSFPGLAGNEQFF
. . TRBJ1-1 TRBV10-3 TGTGCCATCAGTGAGACAGGGACAACTGAAGCTTTCTTT CAISETGTTEAFF
. . TRBJ2-7 TRBV27 TGTGCCAGCAGTTTAATCGGCGGCACCTACGAGCAGTACTTC CASSLIGGTYEQYF
. once TRBJ2-7 TRBV12-3/TRBV12-4 TGTGCCAGCAGTGACCGGACACGTACCTACGAGCAGTACTTC CASSDRTRTYEQYF
. . TRBJ1-2 TRBV6-6 TGTGCCAGCAGTGACCCAGGGAACTATGGCTACACCTTC CASSDPGNYGYTF
. . TRBJ2-3 TRBV9 TGTGCCAGCAGCGGAGGGCTTGGCACAGATACGCAGTATTTT CASSGGLGTDTQYF
. . TRBJ2-1 TRBV5-6 TGTGCCAGCAGCTGGGACACCGACAATGAGCAGTTCTTC CASSWDTDNEQFF
. few TRBJ2-6 TRBV29-1 TGCAGCGTTGAGTCTGGGGCCAACGTCCTGACTTTC CSVESGANVLTF
TRBD1 . TRBJ1-1 TRBV5-6 TGTGCCAGCAGCTTCGACAGGGGCAATTGGAACACTGAAGCTTTCTTT CASSFDRGNWNTEAFF
. once TRBJ1-1 TRBV20-1 TGCAGTGCTAGTTGGGGCGGGAACACTGAAGCTTTCTTT CSASWGGNTEAFF
. . TRBJ1-1 TRBV7-2 TGTGCCAGCAGCCGGGACACAAACACTGAAGCTTTCTTT CASSRDTNTEAFF
TRBD2 few TRBJ2-7 TRBV20-1 TGCAGTGGGGTAGCGGGGGCCTCCTACGAGCAGTACTTC CSGVAGASYEQYF
TRBD2 . TRBJ2-7 TRBV20-1 TGCAGTGCTATGGGACTAGCGGGACTGGGACCCTACGAGCAGTACTTC CSAMGLAGLGPYEQYF
. . TRBJ1-2 TRBV5-6 TGTGCCAGCAGCTTGGGTCGCAGGGGTGACTTTGGCTACACCTTC CASSLGRRGDFGYTF
TRBD1 few TRBJ2-1 TRBV10-2 TGCGCCAGCAAAACGGACAGGGGCTCCTACAATGAGCAGTTCTTC CASKTDRGSYNEQFF
. . TRBJ2-3 TRBV12-3/TRBV12-4 TGTGCCAGCAGATGGGGTTCGGATGCGCAGTATTTT CASRWGSDAQYF
. . TRBJ2-5 TRBV7-2 TGTGCCAGCAGCTTAGGTAACAGGTTTACGGCAGAGACCCAGTACTTC CASSLGNRFTAETQYF
TRBD2 . TRBJ2-7 TRBV20-1 TGCAGTGCTAGAGATAGTGCTAGCGGGACCTACGAGCAGTACTTC CSARDSASGTYEQYF
TRBD2 . TRBJ2-1 TRBV12-3/TRBV12-4 TGTGCCAGCAGTAAAAGACTAGCACATGAGCAGTTCTTC CASSKRLAHEQFF
TRBD1 . TRBJ1-1 TRBV29-1 TGCAGCGCAGGGGGCCAGAACACTGAAGCTTTCTTT CSAGGQNTEAFF
TRBD2 . TRBJ2-5 TRBV4-1 TGCGCCAGCAGCCAATTGGGACTACCCAAAGAGACCCAGTACTTC CASSQLGLPKETQYF
. few TRBJ1-4 TRBV9 TGTGCCAGCAGCGGGGACGGACAGAATGAAAAACTGTTTTTT CASSGDGQNEKLFF
TRBD1 few TRBJ2-3 TRBV20-1 TGCAGTGCTCTACTCCGACAGGGCGAGGATACGCAGTATTTT CSALLRQGEDTQYF
. . TRBJ1-1 TRBV28 TGTGCCAGCACCGCAGGGGACACTGAAGCTTTCTTT CASTAGDTEAFF
. few TRBJ2-4 TRBV20-1 TGCAGTGCTAGTTTGGCTTCCGCCACAAACATTCAGTACTTC CSASLASATNIQYF
. once TRBJ1-1 TRBV6-5 TGTGCCAGCAGTAGGGGCCCTGAAGCTTTCTTT CASSRGPEAFF
TRBD2 . TRBJ2-5 TRBV7-2 TGTGCCAGCAGCTGGGGACTAGCGGGAGTGTTGGGGGAGACCCAGTACTTC CASSWGLAGVLGETQYF
. few TRBJ1-2 TRBV6-1 TGTGCCAGCAGTGAAGTTAGGGGCGATGGCTACACCTTC CASSEVRGDGYTF
. . TRBJ2-1 TRBV20-1 TGCAGTGCTAGAGATCCTCAGCGCCCGGCCCCAACCAATGAGCAGTTCTTC CSARDPQRPAPTNEQFF
. . TRBJ2-7 TRBV3-1 TGTGCCAGCAGCCACGCCGCGCGGAGGGGGGCCTACGAGCAGTACTTC CASSHAARRGAYEQYF
TRBD2 few TRBJ2-3 TRBV20-1 TGCAGTGCCGGGACTAGCGGATTTGACACAGATACGCAGTATTTT CSAGTSGFDTDTQYF
. . TRBJ2-1 TRBV7-2 TGTGCCAGCAGCTCCAGTTTTTACAATGAGCAGTTCTTC CASSSSFYNEQFF
. . TRBJ1-1 TRBV28 TGTGCCAGCGGATTGCCTCGGGGCATGAACACTGAAGCTTTCTTT CASGLPRGMNTEAFF
TRBD2 . TRBJ2-1 TRBV20-1 TGCAGTGCTAGTGGACTAGCGGGCACCTACAATGAGCAGTTCTTC CSASGLAGTYNEQFF
TRBD1 . TRBJ2-4 TRBV25-1 TGTGCCAGCAGGCCCAGGGGCCTACAGGGGGCGAACATTCAGTACTTC CASRPRGLQGANIQYF
. . TRBJ2-6 TRBV25-1 TGTGCCAGCAGTGAATGGGGGGCTCAGAACTCTGGGGCCAACGTCCTGACTTTC CASSEWGAQNSGANVLTF
. . TRBJ2-7 TRBV12-3/TRBV12-4 TGTGCCAGCAGTTTCGGTAGGATCGGCTCCTACGAGCAGTACTTC CASSFGRIGSYEQYF
TRBD1 . TRBJ2-1 TRBV19 TGTGCCAGTAGTACGGGACAGAAGCAGTTCTTC CASSTGQKQFF
. . TRBJ2-7 TRBV19 TGTGCCAGTAGTATGCACGGGCTCGACTCCTACGAGCAGTACTTC CASSMHGLDSYEQYF
TRBD2 few TRBJ2-7 TRBV12-3/TRBV12-4 TGTGCCAGCAGTTTAGTTGGGGAGGGTAGCGGGAGGTACGAGCAGTACTTC CASSLVGEGSGRYEQYF
. . TRBJ2-1 TRBV29-1 TGCAGCGCTTCACGGTTAGCCCACCCGGAGGAGCAGTTCTTC CSASRLAHPEEQFF
. . TRBJ1-2 TRBV27 TGTGCCAGCAGCTTAGGGCAGGGATTTGGCTACACCTTC CASSLGQGFGYTF